The TCR beta chain under discussion was sequenced for a study of Ad26.COV2.S vaccination and SARS-CoV-2 variants. General study findings and limits: Post-vaccination spike-specific CD8+ and CD4+ T cell responses reportedly had substantial breadth.

V gave up 3 bases and J gave up 5 bases; unmatched junction bases: 12. This CDR3 comprises 17 residues. Germline-derived CDR1 and CDR2 are LNHDA and SQIVND (reference sequence). Treatment noted: roughly 18 received Ad26.COV2.S at low or high dose, single or two shots; about 5 received placebo; per-sample allocation not given. Collection of samples fell on day 63 after the first vaccine or placebo injection. Profiling relied on immunoSEQ multiplex PCR, and the TCRdb table lists in-frame clones only, not all of them. The sample has 380,000 or so clones; less than 90% are singletons. Concerning this clone itself: No antigen is known for it.

This chain uses TRBV19 with TRBJ1-1, with 10 bases that match TRBD1. The sample consisted of peripheral blood, taken in a trial of Ad26.COV2.S vaccine versus placebo. The sequence came from a person between 18 and 60 years old who received the Ad26.COV2.S COVID-19 vaccine or a placebo. The CDR3 sequence: CASSILPGQGTRTEAFF. Here the CDR3 DNA reads TGTGCCAGTAGTATCCTCCCGGGACAGGGGACGAGGACTGAAGCTTTCTTT.